The 13 T cell receptor beta chains below were found in one sample sequenced in a study of vaccination and CD4 T cells after COVID-19. The antigens for these receptors are not known. Indicated treatment: approximately 11-day PBMC culture with coronavirus spike peptide pools or control peptides (ViraFEST assay). Those CD4+ T cells from the unexposed donor predate the COVID-19 pandemic (2011-2018). The Oncomine TCR Beta short-read assay was what sequenced the DNA obtained from cultured CD4+ T cells. Genomic DNA was drawn out of CD4+ T cells grown in culture. TCRdb passed the PCR reads through MiXCR, listing each CDR3 protein once. The data contain about 7,900 distinct CDR3 sequences, about 32% of them singletons. The source material was CD4+ T cells from blood, cultured in vitro. The origin of the receptors is a human donor in good health.

V usage is TRBV6-1 and J usage is TRBJ1-1; no reliable D call. The CDR3 spans 15 residues. Germline CDR1 reads MNHNS; CDR2 reads SASEGT. V was shortened by 1 base and J by 1 base, with 10 bases between the two germline ends. CDR3 residues: CASSEGVGGNTEAFF. The CDR3 DNA follows: TGTGCCAGCAGTGAAGGGGTAGGCGGGAACACTGAAGCTTTCTTT.

This clonotype came up a few times. The chain has TRBV20-1 and TRBJ1-5; a possible D gene is TRBD1 (5 bases). The germline V gene encodes CDR1 DFQATT and CDR2 SNEGSKA (reference sequence). There are 16 residues in the CDR3. Trimming pared 5 bases from V and 1 base from J, leaving 18 bases between. The CDR3: CSAQARGLRSNQPQHF. CDR3 nucleotides: TGCAGTGCTCAGGCAAGGGGACTGCGGAGCAATCAGCCCCAGCATTTT.

The chain couples TRBV6-1 to TRBJ2-1; 8 bases map to TRBD2. V lost 3 bases, J lost 6 bases, and 7 bases stayed unmatched. Per the germline V gene, CDR1 is MNHNS and CDR2 is SASEGT. The CDR3 has 15 amino acids. CDR3 coding DNA: TGTGCCAGCAGTGATCAATCCAGCGGGAGCAATGAGCAGTTCTTC. Residues: CASSDQSSGSNEQFF.

The CDR3 nucleotides read TGTGCCAGCAGCCATGGGACTAGCGTAACCTACGAGCAGTACTTC. Amino acid sequence: CASSHGTSVTYEQYF. The gene calls are TRBV5-5 and TRBJ2-7; 10 bases map to TRBD2. J was trimmed by 2 bases and V by 4 bases; bases with no gene match: 6. This CDR3 region has 15 residues. The germline CDR1 and CDR2 sequences are SGHKS and YYEKEE (reference sequence).

The sample holds a few counts of this clonotype. The genes are TRBV27 and TRBJ2-5; D gene uncertain. The CDR3 covers 14 residues. V was cut by 5 bases and J by 8 bases, with 18 bases left in between. In germline, CDR1 is MNHEY, CDR2 SMNVEV (reference sequence). CDR3 residues: CASSLRSSVQTQYF. CDR3 bases: TGTGCCAGCAGTCTAAGGTCCTCCGTACAAACCCAGTACTTC.

The rearrangement joins TRBV6-5 to TRBJ1-2, with no clear D. In germline, CDR1 is MNHEY, CDR2 SVGAGI. With 2 bases removed from V and 10 bases from J, the gap between germline ends came to 17 bases. CDR3 length: 14 residues. The CDR3 sequence: CASSYTDSARVYTF. CDR3 bases: TGTGCCAGCAGTTACACGGACTCAGCGAGGGTCTACACCTTC.

The chain links TRBV6-5 to TRBJ1-1; 9 bases fit TRBD1. This CDR3 has 13 amino acids. Germline CDR1 reads MNHEY; CDR2 reads SVGAGI. Unmatched junction bases numbered 3, after V lost 2 bases and J lost 8 bases. CDR3 loop: CASSYGTGLEAFF. Written as DNA, the CDR3 is TGTGCCAGCAGTTACGGGACAGGGCTGGAAGCTTTCTTT.

Concerning this clonotype itself: A much larger clone is a single base away; this may be a read error. CDR3 bases: TGCAGTGCTAGAGAGGGGGCGACCCAGTACTTC. It yields the protein CSAREGATQYF. This rearrangement joins TRBV20-1 to TRBJ2-5; possible D gene TRBD1, 6 bases. V lost 0 bases, J lost 7 bases, and 6 bases lay in between. This CDR3 comprises 11 residues. CDR1 DFQATT and CDR2 SNEGSKA come from the germline V gene (reference sequence).

This chain connects TRBV29-1 to TRBJ2-1, with 10 bases identical to TRBD2. Per germline, CDR1 SQVTM and CDR2 ANQGSEA. The CDR3 totals 13 residues. Trimming removed 4 bases from V and 8 bases from J; junction bases left unmatched: 5. The CDR3 coding sequence is TGCAGCGTTGGCCCTAGCGGGAGTGATGAGCAGTTCTTC. As protein: CSVGPSGSDEQFF.

The chain is built from TRBV6-5 and TRBJ2-1, with D uncertain. The CDR3 consists of 15 residues. Germline values: CDR1 MNHEY, CDR2 SVGAGI. Trimming removed 2 bases from V and 2 bases from J, with 10 bases in between. In DNA form, the CDR3 reads TGTGCCAGCAGTTACAGAGGTCAGACCTACAATGAGCAGTTCTTC. Residues: CASSYRGQTYNEQFF.

The V gene is TRBV6-2 or TRBV6-3, the J gene TRBJ2-7; possibly TRBD1 for D (6 bases). CDR1 is MNHEY and CDR2 is SVGEGT in the germline V gene. The CDR3 has 14 amino acids. Trimming cost V 7 bases and J 0 bases, with 13 bases left between them. CDR3 loop: CASTPGGLSYEQYF. The CDR3 DNA follows: TGTGCCAGCACCCCTGGGGGCCTCTCCTACGAGCAGTACTTC.

The chain uses TRBV5-1 and TRBJ1-2; 8 nucleotides agree with TRBD1. This CDR3 region has 14 residues. In germline, CDR1 is SGHRS, CDR2 YFSETQ. V trimming: 0 bases; J trimming: 7 bases; junction bases outside the gene matches: 5. The CDR3 sequence: CASSLAQGAGGYTF. CDR3 bases: TGCGCCAGCAGCTTGGCCCAGGGGGCAGGTGGCTACACCTTC.

In its sample, this clonotype was seen a few times. The rearrangement joins TRBV28 to TRBJ2-7; perhaps TRBD2 as D (5 bases). Looked up from germline, CDR1 is MDHEN and CDR2 is SYDVKM. There are 11 residues in the CDR3. Between the trimmed V and J ends, which lost 5 bases and 7 bases, there was a span of 9 bases. CDR3 protein: CASSRRGEQYF. The CDR3 DNA is TGTGCCAGCAGTCGGAGAGGGGAGCAGTACTTC.